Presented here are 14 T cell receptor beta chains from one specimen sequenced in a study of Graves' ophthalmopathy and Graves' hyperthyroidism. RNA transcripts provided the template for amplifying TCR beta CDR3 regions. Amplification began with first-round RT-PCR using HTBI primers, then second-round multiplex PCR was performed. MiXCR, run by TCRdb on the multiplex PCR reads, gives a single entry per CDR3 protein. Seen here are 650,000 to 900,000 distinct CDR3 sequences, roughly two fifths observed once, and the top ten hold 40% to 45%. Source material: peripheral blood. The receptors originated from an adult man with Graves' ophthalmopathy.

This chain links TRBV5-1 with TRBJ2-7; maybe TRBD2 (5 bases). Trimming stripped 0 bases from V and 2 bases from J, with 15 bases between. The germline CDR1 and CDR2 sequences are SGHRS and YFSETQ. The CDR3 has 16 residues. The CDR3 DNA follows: TGCGCCAGCAGCTTGGCCGGCAGCGGTAAAGCCTACGAGCAGTACTTC. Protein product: CASSLAGSGKAYEQYF. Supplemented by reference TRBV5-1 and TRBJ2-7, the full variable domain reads KAGVTQTPRYLIKTRGQQVTLSCSPISGHRSVSWYQQTPGQGLQFLFEYFSETQRNKGNFPGRFSGRQFSNSRSEMNVSTLELGDSALYLCASSLAGSGKAYEQYFGPGTRLTVT.

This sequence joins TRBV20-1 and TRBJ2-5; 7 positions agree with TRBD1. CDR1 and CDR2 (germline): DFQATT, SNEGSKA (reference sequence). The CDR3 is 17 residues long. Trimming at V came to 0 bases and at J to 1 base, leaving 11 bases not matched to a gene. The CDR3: CSARDRTEGGVQETQYF. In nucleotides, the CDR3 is TGCAGTGCTAGAGACCGGACAGAAGGGGGCGTCCAAGAGACCCAGTACTTC.

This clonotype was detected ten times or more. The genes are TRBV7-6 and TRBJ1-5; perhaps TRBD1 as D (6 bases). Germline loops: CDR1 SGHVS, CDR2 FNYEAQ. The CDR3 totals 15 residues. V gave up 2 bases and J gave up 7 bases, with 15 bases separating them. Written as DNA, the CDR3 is TGTGCCAGCAGCTTACGACCAGGGGCGCGGCAGCCCCAGCATTTT. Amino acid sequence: CASSLRPGARQPQHF. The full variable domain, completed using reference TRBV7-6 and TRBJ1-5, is GAGVSQSPRYKVTKRGQDVALRCDPISGHVSLYWYRQALGQGPEFLTYFNYEAQQDKSGLPNDRFSAERPEGSISTLTIQRTEQRDSAMYRCASSLRPGARQPQHFGDGTRLSIL.

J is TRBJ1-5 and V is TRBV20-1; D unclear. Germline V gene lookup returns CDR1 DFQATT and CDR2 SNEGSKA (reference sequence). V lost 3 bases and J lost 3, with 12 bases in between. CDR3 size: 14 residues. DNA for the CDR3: TGCAGTGCTAGGATGAACAGTCACAATCAGCCCCAGCATTTT. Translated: CSARMNSHNQPQHF.

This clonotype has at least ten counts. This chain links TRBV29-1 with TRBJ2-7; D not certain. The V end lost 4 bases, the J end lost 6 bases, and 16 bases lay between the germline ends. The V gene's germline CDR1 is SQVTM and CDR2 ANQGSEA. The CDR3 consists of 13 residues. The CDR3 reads CSVAQASAGEQYF. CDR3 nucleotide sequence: TGCAGCGTTGCGCAGGCCTCGGCTGGCGAGCAGTACTTC.

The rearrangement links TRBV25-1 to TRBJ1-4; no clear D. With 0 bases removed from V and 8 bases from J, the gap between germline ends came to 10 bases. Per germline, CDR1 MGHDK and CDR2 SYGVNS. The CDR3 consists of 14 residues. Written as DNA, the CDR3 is TGTGCCAGCAGTGAATACGGCAGTCGCGAAAAACTGTTTTTT. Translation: CASSEYGSREKLFF.

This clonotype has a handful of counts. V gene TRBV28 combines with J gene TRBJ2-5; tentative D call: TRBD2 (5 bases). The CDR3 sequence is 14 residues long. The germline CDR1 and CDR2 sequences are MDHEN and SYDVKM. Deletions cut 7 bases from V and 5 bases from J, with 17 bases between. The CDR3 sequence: CASIAAAVRETQYF. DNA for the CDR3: TGTGCCAGCATAGCCGCAGCGGTGCGGGAGACCCAGTACTTC.

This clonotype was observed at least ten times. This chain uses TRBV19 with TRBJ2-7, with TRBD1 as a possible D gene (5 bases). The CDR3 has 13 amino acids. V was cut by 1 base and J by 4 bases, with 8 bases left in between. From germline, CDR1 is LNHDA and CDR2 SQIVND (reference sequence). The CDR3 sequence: CASSIARAYEQYF. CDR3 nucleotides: TGTGCCAGTAGTATAGCCAGGGCGTACGAGCAGTACTTC.

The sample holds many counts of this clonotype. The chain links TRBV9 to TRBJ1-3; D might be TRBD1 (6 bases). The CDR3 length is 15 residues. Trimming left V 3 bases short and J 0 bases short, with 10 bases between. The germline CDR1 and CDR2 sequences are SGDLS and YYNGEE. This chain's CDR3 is CASSDQGYSGNTIYF. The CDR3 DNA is TGTGCCAGCAGCGACCAGGGGTACTCTGGAAACACCATATATTTT.

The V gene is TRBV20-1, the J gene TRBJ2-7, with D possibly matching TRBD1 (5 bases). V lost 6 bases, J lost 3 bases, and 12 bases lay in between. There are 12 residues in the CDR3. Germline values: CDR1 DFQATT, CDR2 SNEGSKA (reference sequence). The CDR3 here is CSAGAGNYEQYF. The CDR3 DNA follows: TGCAGTGCAGGGGCAGGCAACTACGAGCAGTACTTC.

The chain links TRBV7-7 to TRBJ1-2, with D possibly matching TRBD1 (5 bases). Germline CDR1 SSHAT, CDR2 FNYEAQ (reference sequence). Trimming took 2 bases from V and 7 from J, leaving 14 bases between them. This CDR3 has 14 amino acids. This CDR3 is CASSLSRGTSGYTF. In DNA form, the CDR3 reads TGTGCCAGCAGCTTATCACGGGGGACCAGTGGCTACACCTTC.

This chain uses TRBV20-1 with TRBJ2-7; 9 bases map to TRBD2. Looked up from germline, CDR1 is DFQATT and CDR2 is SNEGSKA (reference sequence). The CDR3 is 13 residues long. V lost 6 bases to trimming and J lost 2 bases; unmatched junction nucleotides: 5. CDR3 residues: CSAIKRGAYEQYF. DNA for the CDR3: TGCAGTGCCATTAAGCGGGGGGCCTACGAGCAGTACTTC.

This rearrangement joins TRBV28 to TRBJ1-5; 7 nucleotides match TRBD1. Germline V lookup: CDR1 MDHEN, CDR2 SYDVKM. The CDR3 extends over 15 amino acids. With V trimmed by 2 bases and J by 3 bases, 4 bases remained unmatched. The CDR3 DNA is TGTGCCAGCAGTTTACCCGGGACAGCCAATCAGCCCCAGCATTTT. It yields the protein CASSLPGTANQPQHF.

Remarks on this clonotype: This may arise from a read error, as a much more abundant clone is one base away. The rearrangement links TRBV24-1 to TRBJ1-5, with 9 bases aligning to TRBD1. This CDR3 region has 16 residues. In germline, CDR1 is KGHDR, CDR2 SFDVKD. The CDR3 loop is CASSPLPGTGYAPQHF. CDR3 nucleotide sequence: TGCGCCAGCAGCCCACTACCCGGGACAGGGTACGCGCCCCAGCATTTT.